This TCR beta chain was documented in a study of cytomegalovirus exposure and HLA in healthy donors. Overall study context: Out of about 360 genotyped donors, about 76% belonged to the Caucasian-associated ancestry cluster. General study findings and limits: TCR sequences were mostly rare, though some public TCRs occurred in many donors. Confirmation in vitro established that three CMV-associated chains were specific for CMV antigens.

Amplification used 60 Vbeta primers and 13 Jbeta primers. Repertoires were generated with immunoSEQ multiplex PCR, while TCRdb's copy carries only in-frame clones and drops some. The sample shows 30,000 to 40,000 clones, about 60% of them seen only once. Germline V gene data show CDR1 as MGHRA and CDR2 as YSYEKL. J was trimmed by 6 bases and V by 1 base; bases with no gene match: 4. The CDR3 runs 15 residues. Only one count was recorded for this clone. Its antigen is unidentified. This rearrangement joins TRBV4-1 to TRBJ2-7; 12 bases are a match to TRBD2. This receptor was obtained from a man aged 45 to 65 in good health and CMV-seropositive. Specimen: PBMCs. The chain's CDR3 is CASSQGLAGVSEQYF. CDR3 DNA sequence: TGCGCCAGCAGCCAAGGACTAGCGGGAGTCTCCGAGCAGTACTTC.